The clone carrying this T cell receptor beta chain was seen ten or more times. PCR used 60 Vbeta primers and 13 Jbeta primers. Profiling relied on immunoSEQ multiplex PCR, and the TCRdb table lists in-frame clones only, not all of them. The sample consists of more than 95,000 clones, around 75% of them appearing once. The sample belongs to a study of cytomegalovirus exposure and HLA in healthy donors. There are 13 residues in the CDR3. The clonotype was recovered from a man aged 30 to 45 in good health and CMV-seronegative. J is TRBJ1-1 and V is TRBV12-2; TRBD1 is taken as the D call from the table, unchecked against the DNA. TRBV12-2 is given as a pseudogene. The material sequenced was PBMCs. CDR3 coding DNA: TGTGCAAGTCGCTTAGCGGATGTCAGGGGAGCTTTCTTT. It translates to CASRLADVRGAFF.